The rows below give T cell receptor beta chains drawn from one sample of a study of blood T cell repertoires in COVID-19. Data came from immunoSEQ multiplex PCR; TCRdb stores just in-frame clones and leaves some out. The sample shows about 120,000 clones, about 80% of them seen only once. The specimen sequenced was peripheral blood. These receptors were collected from a man in his sixties with active or convalescent COVID-19. The CDR3 runs from the conserved cysteine through the conserved F or W. A D gene is named only where the DNA matches it firmly. The size entry is marked missing in some rows and otherwise reads once, few, many or a size class.

V,length,D,J,size,CDR3,DNA
TRBV18,16,TRBD2,TRBJ2-1,.,CASSPTAGGPRQEQFF,TGTGCCAGCTCACCAACAGCGGGAGGGCCCCGGCAAGAGCAGTTCTTC
TRBV5-1,12,.,TRBJ1-1,few,CASRGPGTEAFF,TGCGCCAGCAGAGGTCCGGGTACTGAAGCTTTCTTT
TRBV5-1,16,TRBD2,TRBJ2-2,.,CASSLRLAGNTGELFF,TGCGCCAGCAGCTTAAGACTAGCGGGGAACACCGGGGAGCTGTTTTTT
TRBV25-1,14,.,TRBJ1-1,.,CASSGGGAGTEAFF,TGTGCCAGCAGTGGAGGGGGTGCAGGGACTGAAGCTTTCTTT
TRBV15,14,.,TRBJ1-4,.,CATRGGDTSPKLFF,TGTGCCACCAGGGGGGGGGACACCTCACCAAAACTGTTTTTT
TRBV2,11,.,TRBJ2-5,few,CASTPVETQYF,TGTGCCAGCACCCCAGTAGAGACCCAGTACTTC
TRBV6-5,14,.,TRBJ2-7,.,CASSRGLSSYEQYF,TGTGCCAGCTCAAGAGGACTCAGCTCCTACGAGCAGTACTTC
TRBV6-2/TRBV6-3,14,.,TRBJ1-1,once,CASSQRGQNTEAFF,TGTGCCAGCAGTCAAAGGGGTCAGAACACTGAAGCTTTCTTT
TRBV3-1/TRBV3-2,16,.,TRBJ2-3,.,CASSQQTQRRTDTQYF,TGTGCCAGCAGCCAGCAAACCCAGAGGCGCACAGATACGCAGTATTTT
TRBV28,14,.,TRBJ2-1,.,CASSPPYEGREQFF,TGTGCCAGCAGTCCCCCGTACGAGGGCAGGGAGCAGTTCTTC
TRBV28,17,TRBD2,TRBJ2-2,.,CASKGSGSHYLTGELFF,TGTGCCAGCAAAGGTAGCGGGAGCCATTACCTCACCGGGGAGCTGTTTTTT
TRBV12-3/TRBV12-4,13,.,TRBJ1-4,few,CASSTGTIGKLFF,TGTGCCAGCAGTACAGGGACTATAGGAAAACTGTTTTTT
TRBV2,17,TRBD1,TRBJ2-3,.,CASSAYPGQGAADTQYF,TGTGCCAGCAGTGCGTACCCGGGACAGGGTGCTGCAGATACGCAGTATTTT
TRBV6-5,15,TRBD2,TRBJ2-7,few,CASSLRGGLYYEQYF,TGTGCCAGCAGCCTACGGGGGGGCTTATACTACGAGCAGTACTTC
TRBV28,15,.,TRBJ2-1,.,CASSATGLGNGEQFF,TGTGCCAGCAGTGCCACAGGGTTAGGGAATGGTGAGCAGTTCTTC
TRBV24-1,18,TRBD1,TRBJ2-7,once,CATSDLRVRTGRIYEQYF,TGTGCCACCAGTGATTTGCGGGTCAGGACAGGGAGGATCTACGAGCAGTACTTC
TRBV7-9,13,TRBD2,TRBJ2-7,once,CASSPMGGDEQYF,TGTGCCAGCAGTCCCATGGGGGGGGACGAGCAGTACTTC
TRBV4-3,17,TRBD2,TRBJ2-3,few,CASSQYGAGGIPDTQYF,TGCGCCAGCAGCCAATATGGGGCGGGAGGGATCCCAGATACGCAGTATTTT
TRBV27,18,TRBD1,TRBJ2-4,.,CASSPQHHPGQGMNIQYF,TGTGCCAGCAGTCCCCAACACCATCCGGGACAGGGTATGAACATTCAGTACTTC
TRBV29-1,13,TRBD1,TRBJ1-6,few,CSVGTGAGSPLHF,TGCAGCGTTGGAACAGGGGCAGGTTCACCCCTCCACTTT
TRBV6-5,13,.,TRBJ2-7,few,CASSMTVLYEQYF,TGTGCCAGCAGTATGACAGTCCTCTACGAGCAGTACTTC
TRBV6-5,15,TRBD2,TRBJ2-1,.,CASSTTSGPYNEQFF,TGTGCCAGCAGTACAACTAGCGGGCCCTACAATGAGCAGTTCTTC
TRBV3-1/TRBV3-2,14,.,TRBJ1-2,.,CASSQARRVYGYTF,TGTGCCAGCAGCCAAGCCCGACGGGTCTATGGCTACACCTTC
TRBV5-4,16,.,TRBJ2-7,.,CASSARQHPRDYEQYF,TGTGCCAGCAGCGCCCGACAGCACCCTAGGGATTACGAGCAGTACTTC
TRBV24-1,15,TRBD2,TRBJ2-7,.,CATSDSSGRDYEQYF,TGTGCCACCAGTGATTCTAGCGGGAGGGACTACGAGCAGTACTTC
TRBV18,14,.,TRBJ2-5,.,CASSPRRLQETQYF,TGTGCCAGCTCACCAAGGCGGCTACAAGAGACCCAGTACTTC
TRBV28,15,.,TRBJ1-5,.,CASTGTLGANQPQHF,TGTGCCAGCACGGGAACGTTGGGAGCCAATCAGCCCCAGCATTTT